These 3 T cell receptor beta chains originate from one sample sequenced in a study of T cells in Graves' hyperthyroidism and ophthalmopathy. It was RNA transcripts that yielded the amplified TCR beta CDR3 regions. First-round RT-PCR targeting the TCR CDR3 was performed with the HTBI primer set. TCRdb fed the multiplex PCR reads into MiXCR, producing one record per CDR3 protein. The table lists 300,000 to 400,000 distinct CDR3 sequences, 21% of them singletons. Sequencing was carried out using blood. These TCRs come from a woman between 45 and 60 years old with Graves' hyperthyroidism.

The CDR3 bases are TGTGCCAGCAGTGAGGGGACACGCCGGCAGCCCCAGCATTTT. It is translated as CASSEGTRRQPQHF. This chain joins TRBV2 and TRBJ1-5; a possible D gene is TRBD1 (6 bases). Germline CDR1 reads SNHLY; CDR2 reads FYNNEI. The CDR3 covers 14 residues. The V and J ends lost 3 bases and 7 bases respectively, with 13 bases between them.

This clonotype has a count of ten or more. The chain employs TRBV11-1 and TRBJ2-7; 8 nucleotides line up with TRBD2. CDR1 is SGHAT and CDR2 is FQDESV in the germline V gene (reference sequence). This CDR3 region has 14 residues. V lost 4 bases and J lost 5; bases outside the gene matches: 7. CDR3 DNA sequence: TGTGCCAGCAGCTACGGGAGGGCCGTCCACGAGCAGTACTTC. Amino acid sequence: CASSYGRAVHEQYF.

The chain uses TRBV11-1 and TRBJ1-4; a possible D gene is TRBD1 (5 bases). The V and J ends lost 5 bases and 7 bases respectively, with 14 bases between them. The germline CDR1 and CDR2 sequences are SGHAT and FQDESV (reference sequence). CDR3 length: 14 residues. CDR3 coding DNA: TGTGCCAGCAGCATAACGGGACCGCTTGAAAAACTGTTTTTT. Amino acid sequence: CASSITGPLEKLFF.